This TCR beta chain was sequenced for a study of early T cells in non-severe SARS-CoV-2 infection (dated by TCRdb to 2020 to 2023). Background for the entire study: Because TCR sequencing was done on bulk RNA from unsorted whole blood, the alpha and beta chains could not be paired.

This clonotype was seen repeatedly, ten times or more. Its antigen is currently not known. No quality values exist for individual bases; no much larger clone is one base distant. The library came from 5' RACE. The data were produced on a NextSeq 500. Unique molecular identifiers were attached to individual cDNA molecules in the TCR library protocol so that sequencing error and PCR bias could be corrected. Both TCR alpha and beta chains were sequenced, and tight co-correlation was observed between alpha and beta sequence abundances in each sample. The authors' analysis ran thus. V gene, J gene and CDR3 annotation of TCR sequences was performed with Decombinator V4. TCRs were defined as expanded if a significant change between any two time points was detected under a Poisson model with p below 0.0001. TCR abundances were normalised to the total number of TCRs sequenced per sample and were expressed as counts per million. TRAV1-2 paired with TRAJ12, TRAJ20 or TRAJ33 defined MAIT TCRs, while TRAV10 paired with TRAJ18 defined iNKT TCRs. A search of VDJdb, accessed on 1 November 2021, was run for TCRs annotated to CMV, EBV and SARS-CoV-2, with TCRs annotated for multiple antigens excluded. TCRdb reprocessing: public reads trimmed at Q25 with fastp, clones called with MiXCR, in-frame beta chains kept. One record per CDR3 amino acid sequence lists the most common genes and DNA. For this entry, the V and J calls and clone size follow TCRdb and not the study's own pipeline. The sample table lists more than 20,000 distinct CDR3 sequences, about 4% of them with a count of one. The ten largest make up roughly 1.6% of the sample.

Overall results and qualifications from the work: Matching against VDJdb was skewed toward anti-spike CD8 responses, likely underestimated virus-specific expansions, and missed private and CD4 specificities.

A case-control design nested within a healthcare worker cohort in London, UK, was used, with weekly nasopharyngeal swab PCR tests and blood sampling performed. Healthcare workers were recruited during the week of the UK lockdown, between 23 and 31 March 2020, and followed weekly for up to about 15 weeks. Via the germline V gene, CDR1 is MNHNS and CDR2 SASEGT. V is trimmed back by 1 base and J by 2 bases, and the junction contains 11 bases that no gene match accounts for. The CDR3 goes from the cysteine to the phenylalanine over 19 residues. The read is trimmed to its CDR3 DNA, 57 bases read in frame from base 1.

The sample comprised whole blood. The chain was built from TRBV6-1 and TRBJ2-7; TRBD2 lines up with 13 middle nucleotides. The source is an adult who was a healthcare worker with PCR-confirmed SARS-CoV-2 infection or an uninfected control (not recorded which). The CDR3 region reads CASSEVPLGLAGNPYEQYF. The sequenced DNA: TGTGCCAGCAGTGAAGTCCCATTGGGACTAGCGGGGAACCCCTACGAGCAGTACTTC.